The 10 T cell receptor beta chains below all came from one sample that was sequenced in a study of blood T cells in healthy people across ages. Next came a second PCR, run for about 7 to 11 cycles, which used a sample-barcoded 5' primer along with a J-beta primer mix. MiXCR, run by TCRdb on the 5' RACE reads, gives a single entry per CDR3 protein. The sample lists some 1.7 million distinct CDR3 sequences; approximately 28% were seen once. Sequenced sample: blood. Every receptor here comes from a woman aged 30 to 39 in good health.

The chain combines TRBV28 with TRBJ2-4; D is unresolved. The CDR3 has 15 amino acids. The V and J ends lost 2 bases and 0 bases respectively, with 8 bases between them. The germline V gene has CDR1 MDHEN and CDR2 SYDVKM. The chain's CDR3 is CASSLDFLAKNIQYF. The CDR3 region has the DNA TGTGCCAGCAGTTTAGACTTTCTAGCCAAAAACATTCAGTACTTC.

About this clonotype: One junction end does not reproduce the germline sequence, and a read error may be involved. V gene TRBV30 combines with J gene TRBJ2-7; a weak D match, TRBD2 (5 bases). The germline CDR1 and CDR2 sequences are GTSNPN and SVGIG (reference sequence). This CDR3 spans 13 amino acids. DNA for the CDR3: TGTGCCTGGAGTCCCCCTAGCTCCAACGAGCAGTACTTC. Amino acid sequence: CAWSPPSSNEQYF. Based on the CDR3 plus reference TRBV30 and TRBJ2-7, the full variable domain is SQTIHQWPATLVQPVGSPLSLECTVEGTSNPNLYWYRQAAGRGLQLLFYSVGIGQISSEVPQNLSASRPQDRQFILSSKKLLLSDSGFYLCAWSPPSSNEQYFGPGTRLTVT.

The chain couples TRBV12-3 or TRBV12-4 to TRBJ1-3; a weak D match, TRBD1 (6 bases). The CDR3 sequence is 14 residues long. Trimming stripped 5 bases from V and 2 bases from J, with 10 bases between. The CDR3 reads CASSPWTAGNTIYF. DNA for the CDR3: TGTGCCAGCAGTCCGTGGACAGCTGGAAACACCATATATTTT.

This rearrangement joins TRBV12-3 or TRBV12-4 to TRBJ1-5; 8 bases line up with TRBD1. CDR3 length equals 19 residues. V lost 5 bases, J lost 2 bases, and 17 bases stayed unmatched. The CDR3 coding sequence is TGTGCCAGCAGTGCTATCCCAGGACAGGGCCCGGGGGGCAATCAGCCCCAGCATTTT. Residues: CASSAIPGQGPGGNQPQHF.

This clonotype occurred a few times. The chain joins TRBV5-1 to TRBJ2-3; a weak D match, TRBD1 (6 bases). Trimming shortened V by 4 bases and J by 5 bases, and 17 bases separated the two germline ends. Germline V lookup: CDR1 SGHRS, CDR2 YFSETQ. This CDR3 contains 15 residues. Here the CDR3 DNA reads TGCGCCAGCAGCCGGACAGACCCTGAGGGAGATACGCAGTATTTT. Amino acids: CASSRTDPEGDTQYF.

The chain joins TRBV7-8 to TRBJ2-1, with TRBD1 as a possible D gene (6 bases). The V gene lost 0 bases and the J gene lost 7 bases, with 16 bases spanning the gap. This CDR3 contains 16 residues. Germline CDR1 reads SGHVS; CDR2 reads FQNEAQ. CDR3 loop: CASSLAPRGKINEQFF. The CDR3 DNA is TGTGCCAGCAGCTTAGCGCCCAGGGGCAAGATTAATGAGCAGTTCTTC.

This chain connects TRBV7-3 to TRBJ2-1; 8 nucleotides align to TRBD2. CDR1 and CDR2 (germline): SGHTA, FQGTGA. CDR3 length equals 15 residues. V gave up 3 bases and J gave up 4 bases; unmatched junction bases: 5. In DNA form, the CDR3 reads TGTGCCAGCAGCTTTGCGGGGGGCCAATACAATGAGCAGTTCTTC. It is translated as CASSFAGGQYNEQFF.

The table lists this clonotype with a few counts. This rearrangement joins TRBV6-1 to TRBJ2-3; 7 bases map to TRBD2. CDR3 length equals 16 residues. Trimming took 7 bases from V and 5 from J; bases not matched to a gene: 15. Germline V gene data show CDR1 as MNHNS and CDR2 as SASEGT. The CDR3, as DNA: TGTGCCAGCACCGAGGCGGGGCGGGAGAGACGAGATACGCAGTATTTT. This codes for CASTEAGRERRDTQYF.

The chain employs TRBV25-1 and TRBJ2-7; TRBD1 matches 11 bases. J was trimmed by 4 bases and V by 6 bases; bases with no gene match: 11. CDR1 and CDR2 (germline): MGHDK, SYGVNS. This CDR3 has 16 residues. The CDR3 loop is CASRSRTGGDLYEQYF. As DNA, the CDR3 is TGTGCCAGCAGGTCCCGGACAGGGGGCGACCTTTACGAGCAGTACTTC.

This chain uses TRBV11-2 with TRBJ1-3; D uncertain. The germline V and J ends were trimmed by 2 bases and 9 bases, with 14 bases remaining between them. The CDR3 is 14 residues long. The germline gives CDR1 SGHAT, CDR2 FQNNGV. CDR3 sequence (DNA): TGTGCCAGCAGCTTATACGGCGCTCGGAGCACCATATATTTT. Amino acids: CASSLYGARSTIYF.